Shown below are 4 T cell receptor beta chains from a single sample sequenced in a study of T-cell reconstitution after alpha-beta-depleted transplantation in children. Unique molecular identifiers were used to barcode this TCRbeta library. A single record per CDR3 protein comes from TCRdb applying MiXCR to the PCR reads. The data hold roughly 98,000 distinct CDR3 sequences, with around a sixth observed a single time. The sequences come from PBMCs, mostly from graft donor cells, collected 180 days after TCRalphabeta/CD19-depleted stem cell transplant. These receptors all come from a male patient aged 2-15 years who had a stem cell transplant for acute lymphoblastic leukemia, so the T cells may come from the graft donor.

This clonotype has just a few counts. The genes are TRBV20-1 and TRBJ2-2; tentative D call: TRBD2 (5 bases). Germline values: CDR1 DFQATT, CDR2 SNEGSKA (reference sequence). This CDR3 comprises 15 residues. Trimming removed 3 bases from V and 5 bases from J, with 16 bases in between. The CDR3 loop is CSASPAGLLTGELFF. CDR3 DNA sequence: TGCAGTGCTAGCCCCGCAGGACTTTTGACCGGGGAGCTGTTTTTT.

The chain employs TRBV12-3 or TRBV12-4 and TRBJ2-7, with D perhaps given as TRBD1 or TRBD2 (5 bases each). The CDR3 loop spans 19 amino acids. With 3 bases removed from V and 5 bases from J, the gap between germline ends came to 29 bases. The CDR3 nucleotides read TGTGCCAGCAGTTTTTGGGTGTCTTGGAAGAGGGACCTATCCCACGAGCAGTACTTC. Protein: CASSFWVSWKRDLSHEQYF.

The V gene is TRBV7-7, the J gene TRBJ2-5; the D gene is possibly TRBD2 (6 bases). The CDR3 is 14 residues long. The V gene's germline CDR1 is SSHAT and CDR2 FNYEAQ (reference sequence). The V end lost 4 bases, the J end lost 5 bases, and 14 bases lay between the germline ends. The chain's CDR3 is CASSSRLASETQYF. DNA of the CDR3: TGTGCCAGCAGCTCCCGGCTAGCGTCGGAGACCCAGTACTTC.

This clonotype was seen at least ten times. This chain joins TRBV5-5 and TRBJ1-2, with D uncertain. CDR1 is SGHKS, CDR2 YYEKEE, per germline (reference sequence). The V gene lost 1 base and the J gene lost 1 base, with 11 bases spanning the gap. The length of the CDR3 is 15 residues. CDR3 loop: CASSLRADFNYGYTF. The CDR3 DNA reads as TGTGCCAGCAGCTTGCGGGCAGATTTTAACTATGGCTACACCTTC. The full variable domain, its missing parts supplied by reference TRBV5-5 and TRBJ1-2, is DAGVTQSPTHLIKTRGQQVTLRCSPISGHKSVSWYQQVLGQGPQFIFQYYEKEERGRGNFPDRFSARQFPNYSSELNVNALLLGDSALYLCASSLRADFNYGYTFGSGTRLTVV.